What follows is one T cell receptor (beta chain) and its context. Original data processing: Amplification with reference gene primers provided the estimates of nucleated cell counts. The repertoire was sequenced with immunoSEQ multiplex PCR; TCRdb's copy has only in-frame clones and lacks some. V and J calls and clone size are copied from that table; D and trimming were computed from the DNA. The sample contains about 130,000 clones, around 73% of which appear only once. This entry comes from a study of blood T cell repertoires in COVID-19. Turning to the study itself: From the United States, Italy and Spain came samples of acute and convalescent COVID-19. T cells, B-cell-depleted T cells, or PBMCs supplied cDNA or gDNA.

Germline CDR1 is MDHEN and CDR2 is SYDVKM. J was trimmed by 2 bases and V by 10 bases; bases with no gene match: 16. The CDR3 sequence is 16 residues long. This clonotype was sampled from a man aged 55 to 70 who had recovered from COVID-19. Material: peripheral blood. The chain couples TRBV28 to TRBJ2-7; 8 bases are a match to TRBD1. The CDR3 DNA reads TGTGCCACCATCTCAGCACAGGGACAGGTGACCTACGAGCAGTACTTC. This gives the protein CATISAQGQVTYEQYF.